This note documents a single TCR beta chain sequence. The antigen is unknown. Gene names follow the mouse nomenclature. The sequenced fragment ends 4 residues before the CDR3 boundary, so the rest is inferred from the germline J gene. Using CD4, CD8alpha, NKG2D, NKG2ACE and other markers, pooled cutaneous lymph node cells were sorted. These data belong to a study of CD8+ T cells in alopecia areata. At the level of the study: Those receiving the skin were approximately 6-11-week-old female C3H/HeJ mice, whose grafts came from 6-12-month-old C3H/HeJ donors with spontaneous alopecia. Study findings and constraints: Tissue-resident alphabeta T cells belonging to normal skin likewise get sequenced within scalp specimens. Elevated clonality characterized lesional scalp relative to normal scalp, particularly in alopecia totalis/universalis.

Extraction of RNA preceded its reverse transcription into cDNA, which served as the sequencing template. Data came from immunoSEQ multiplex PCR; TCRdb stores just in-frame clones and leaves some out. This sample carries around 290,000 clones and no singletons, and 1.2% goes to the top ten. The CDR3 runs 14 residues. Germline CDR1 and CDR2: GKSSPN and SITVG. V was clipped by 1 base and J by 6 bases; unmatched bases: 3. The chain combines TRBV31 with TRBJ2-1, with 10 bases matching TRBD2. This sequence was found in a C3H/HeJ mouse with alopecia areata. This mouse strain has H2-k as its MHC haplotype. The sequenced sample was CD4+ T cells sorted from a lymph node. CDR3 residues: CAWSPGLGSAEQFF. The sequenced part of the CDR3 DNA is TGTGCCTGGAGTCCGGGACTGGGGAGTGCT.